One sample yielded the 32 T cell receptor beta chains listed below, sequenced in a study of blood T cell repertoires in COVID-19. Data came from immunoSEQ multiplex PCR; TCRdb stores just in-frame clones and leaves some out. This sample has some 260,000 clones, with approximately 79% found just once. Sequenced material: PBMCs or T cells enriched from blood (not recorded which). These receptors originate from a man aged 25-45 years with acute COVID-19.

The rearrangement joins TRBV4-1 to TRBJ1-5; D call uncertain. The V end lost 4 bases, the J end lost 4 bases, and 17 bases lay between the germline ends. The CDR3 extends over 16 amino acids. Germline V gene data show CDR1 as MGHRA and CDR2 as YSYEKL. The CDR3 region is CASSPTEAPGNQPQHF. The CDR3, as DNA: TGCGCCAGCAGCCCCACGGAGGCCCCCGGGAATCAGCCCCAGCATTTT.

This clone was seen more than once but under ten times. CDR3 sequence reads: CASSLRRGELFF. CDR3 coding DNA: TGTGCCAGCAGCTTGAGGCGCGGGGAGCTGTTTTTT. J is TRBJ2-2 and V is TRBV7-2; D is unclear. With 3 bases removed from V and 7 bases from J, the gap between germline ends came to 6 bases. Germline V CDR1 and CDR2: SGHTA, FQGNSA. This CDR3 is 12 amino acids long.

This clone has a handful of counts. The chain has TRBV5-1 and TRBJ2-1, with D uncertain. CDR1 is SGHRS, CDR2 YFSETQ, per germline. The CDR3 is made up of 13 amino acids. V gave up 0 bases and J gave up 5 bases, with 6 bases separating them. The CDR3 sequence: CASSLVENNEQFF. As DNA, the CDR3 is TGCGCCAGCAGCTTGGTAGAGAACAATGAGCAGTTCTTC.

Concerning this clone: Because it lacks the conserved phenylalanine or tryptophan at the end, this CDR3 is likely a read error. It is unclear where the CDR3 begins or ends on the DNA, so no DNA is shown, and the CDR3 is as TCRdb lists it. The chain links TRBV25-1 to TRBJ1-5. CDR1 is MGHDK, CDR2 SYGVNS, per germline. With termini counted, the CDR3 has 8 amino acids. CDR3 region: CASRAGRM.

The rearrangement links TRBV13 to TRBJ2-2; weak D call: TRBD2 (6 bases). There are 13 residues in the CDR3. Trimming removed 2 bases at V and 5 bases at J, with 6 bases between. Germline V gene data show CDR1 as PRHDT and CDR2 as FYEKMQ (reference sequence). In DNA, the CDR3 is TGTGCCAGCAGCTTACGGGGGACCGGGGAGCTGTTTTTT. It specifies CASSLRGTGELFF.

There are many counts of this clone. The J gene is TRBJ2-2, the V gene TRBV11-2; D gene uncertain. Trimming took off 3 bases at V and 5 bases at J, with 7 bases between the two ends. The CDR3 loop spans 13 amino acids. Germline V gene sequence: CDR1 SGHAT, CDR2 FQNNGV. The CDR3 here is CASSFAGTGELFF. DNA of the CDR3: TGTGCCAGCAGCTTCGCAGGAACCGGGGAGCTGTTTTTT.

The V and J genes are TRBV6-5 and TRBJ1-2; 7 bases align to TRBD1. The V gene's germline CDR1 is MNHEY and CDR2 SVGAGI. There are 13 residues in the CDR3. V trimming: 4 bases; J trimming: 8 bases; junction bases outside the gene matches: 7. This CDR3 reads CASSFDRVDGYTF. CDR3 coding DNA: TGTGCCAGCAGTTTTGACAGGGTTGACGGCTACACCTTC.

This clone was seen ten or more times. This chain joins TRBV7-9 and TRBJ2-5, with TRBD1 as a possible D gene (6 bases). This CDR3 has 14 residues. The germline V gene encodes CDR1 SEHNR and CDR2 FQNEAQ (reference sequence). With 0 bases removed from V and 4 bases from J, the gap between germline ends came to 9 bases. CDR3 sequence (DNA): TGTGCCAGCAGCTTAGCGACAGGACGAGAGACCCAGTACTTC. It encodes CASSLATGRETQYF.

The chain joins TRBV24-1 to TRBJ1-1, with 7 bases matching TRBD1. CDR1 is KGHDR, CDR2 SFDVKD, per germline. Germline trimming cut 10 bases from V and 1 base from J; bases unmatched to any gene: 5. There are 13 residues in the CDR3. CDR3 coding DNA: TGTGCCACAGCGGACAGGTGGAACACTGAAGCTTTCTTT. It codes for CATADRWNTEAFF.

This chain joins TRBV19 and TRBJ2-1, with 7 bases that match TRBD2. Germline values: CDR1 LNHDA, CDR2 SQIVND (reference sequence). The V and J ends lost 4 bases and 4 bases, in that order; junction bases with no gene match: 7. The CDR3 runs to 15 residues. The CDR3: CASSTPGLIYNEQFF. The CDR3 nucleotides are TGTGCCAGTAGTACACCGGGACTAATTTACAATGAGCAGTTCTTC.

For this clone: Its ends do not fully match the called genes, so a read error is possible. The genes are TRBV7-7 and TRBJ2-3; 8 positions agree with TRBD1. CDR3 length: 15 residues. Germline assignment: CDR1 SSHAT and CDR2 FNYEAQ (reference sequence). Here the CDR3 DNA reads TGTGCTAGCAGCTTAGGACAGGGCTTCGCAGATACGCAGTATTTT. It specifies CASSLGQGFADTQYF. The complete variable domain, with remaining parts taken from reference TRBV7-7 and TRBJ2-3, reads GAGVSQSPRYKVTKRGQDVTLRCDPISSHATLYWYQQALGQGPEFLTYFNYEAQPDKSGLPSDRFSAERPEGSISTLTIQRTEQRDSAMYRCASSLGQGFADTQYFGPGTRLTVL.

The CDR3 loop is CSVADRGDTQYF. As DNA, the CDR3 is TGCAGCGTGGCGGACAGGGGAGATACGCAGTATTTT. V usage is TRBV29-1 and J usage is TRBJ2-3; TRBD1 matches at 9 bases. The ends lost 6 bases at V and 5 bases at J; junction bases unmatched: 3. Germline V gives CDR1 SQVTM, CDR2 ANQGSEA. The CDR3 consists of 12 residues.

The rearrangement joins TRBV5-4 to TRBJ1-1; 8 bases map to TRBD1. After removal of 2 bases from V and 6 bases from J, the junction contained 9 bases not matched to a gene. This CDR3 spans 15 amino acids. CDR1 SGHNT and CDR2 YYREEE come from the germline V gene (reference sequence). The CDR3 sequence is CASSFGQGGYAEAFF. In DNA form, the CDR3 reads TGTGCCAGCAGCTTTGGACAGGGAGGATACGCTGAAGCTTTCTTT.

The gene calls are TRBV5-1 and TRBJ2-2; 9 nucleotides agree with TRBD2. The CDR3 is 17 residues long. Trimming cost V 2 bases and J 0 bases; bases outside gene matches: 5. Per the germline V gene, CDR1 is SGHRS and CDR2 is YFSETQ. Written as DNA, the CDR3 is TGCGCCAGCAGCTTTATTAGCGGGGGACCGAACACCGGGGAGCTGTTTTTT. Its translation is CASSFISGGPNTGELFF.

This rearrangement joins TRBV10-1 to TRBJ2-1; D not resolved. V lost 2 bases, J lost 6 bases, and 11 bases lay in between. Germline CDR1 WNHNN, CDR2 SYGVQD (reference sequence). This CDR3 contains 14 residues. CDR3 residues: CASSEVARSNEQFF. CDR3 bases: TGCGCCAGCAGTGAGGTCGCAAGGAGCAATGAGCAGTTCTTC.

This clone was detected only once. The CDR3 loop is CASSGDRARGYTF. CDR3 nucleotides: TGTGCCAGCAGCGGGGACAGGGCTCGAGGCTACACCTTC. The chain recombines TRBV11-2 with TRBJ1-2; 9 nucleotides agree with TRBD1. The germline V gene encodes CDR1 SGHAT and CDR2 FQNNGV. The CDR3 is made up of 13 amino acids. V was clipped by 5 bases and J by 8 bases; unmatched bases: 6.

This clone was found a few times. The chain combines TRBV6-1 with TRBJ2-7; D unresolved. CDR3 length: 14 residues. Germline loops: CDR1 MNHNS, CDR2 SASEGT. V was trimmed by 1 base and J by 3 bases, leaving 10 bases between them. DNA for the CDR3: TGTGCCAGCAGTGAAGGTTTCGGTTACTACGAGCAGTACGTC. It codes for CASSEGFGYYEQYV.

This clone was observed a handful of times. The chain couples TRBV7-9 to TRBJ1-1; the D gene is possibly TRBD1 (6 bases). The CDR3 sequence is 14 residues long. Deletions cut 5 bases from V and 7 bases from J, with 17 bases between. Germline V lookup: CDR1 SEHNR, CDR2 FQNEAQ (reference sequence). The CDR3 DNA reads as TGTGCCAGCAGCCCCCCTAAGGGGGTTGGTGAAGCTTTCTTT. This codes for CASSPPKGVGEAFF.

V and J are TRBV25-1 and TRBJ1-6; D not certain. Germline V gene lookup returns CDR1 MGHDK and CDR2 SYGVNS. The CDR3 covers 14 residues. Trimming took off 8 bases at V and 1 base at J, with 9 bases between the two ends. CDR3 region: CASRGESYNSPLHF. The CDR3 nucleotides read TGTGCCAGCCGCGGGGAGTCCTATAATTCACCCCTCCACTTT.

As regards this clone: Germline and junction disagree at one end, which may indicate a read error. The chain uses TRBV5-1 and TRBJ1-1, with D uncertain. Germline V CDR1 and CDR2: SGHRS, YFSETQ. The CDR3 is made up of 13 amino acids. CDR3 region: CASSTGDVTEAFF. The DNA of the CDR3 is TGTGCCAGCAGCACTGGAGACGTAACTGAAGCTTTCTTT. The whole variable domain, remainder taken from reference TRBV5-1 and TRBJ1-1, is KAGVTQTPRYLIKTRGQQVTLSCSPISGHRSVSWYQQTPGQGLQFLFEYFSETQRNKGNFPGRFSGRQFSNSRSEMNVSTLELGDSALYLCASSTGDVTEAFFGQGTRLTVV.

Only one count was recorded for this clone. V and J are TRBV6-1 and TRBJ2-2; D might be TRBD1 (7 bases). Trimming pared 2 bases from V and 7 bases from J, leaving 11 bases between. The CDR3 is 14 residues long. CDR1 MNHNS and CDR2 SASEGT come from the germline V gene. The CDR3 protein is CASSEFRGDGELFF. The CDR3, as DNA: TGTGCCAGCAGTGAATTCAGGGGGGACGGGGAGCTGTTTTTT.

The J gene is TRBJ1-5, the V gene TRBV6-5, with D unresolved. Germline V CDR1 and CDR2: MNHEY, SVGAGI. The CDR3 runs 14 residues. V was cut by 7 bases and J by 7 bases, with 17 bases left in between. Here the CDR3 reads CASTLDLSGQPQHF. The CDR3 bases are TGTGCCAGCACTCTTGACCTCTCGGGGCAGCCCCAGCATTTT.

The V call is TRBV30, the J call TRBJ1-5, with TRBD1 matching over 11 bases. This CDR3 region has 17 residues. The V and J ends lost 1 base and 6 bases, in that order; junction bases with no gene match: 11. Looked up from germline, CDR1 is GTSNPN and CDR2 is SVGIG (reference sequence). The CDR3 coding sequence is TGTGCCTGGAGTGGCCCAGGACAGGGGGCTTACGGTCAGCCCCAGCATTTT. It specifies CAWSGPGQGAYGQPQHF.

The chain combines TRBV12-5 with TRBJ1-5, with D possibly TRBD1 on 5 matching bases. CDR1 and CDR2 from the germline V gene are LGHNT and FRNRAP. The CDR3 contains 14 residues. With 3 bases removed from V and 4 bases from J, the gap between germline ends came to 10 bases. CDR3 nucleotide sequence: TGTGCTAGTGGTTTCGGTGACAGAAATCAGCCCCAGCATTTT. It encodes CASGFGDRNQPQHF.

V gene TRBV24-1 combines with J gene TRBJ2-1, with a tentative D call TRBD2 (6 bases). The CDR3 has 15 amino acids. Germline V gene sequence: CDR1 KGHDR, CDR2 SFDVKD. Trimming cost V 2 bases and J 3 bases, with 10 bases left between them. CDR3 sequence reads: CATSDSKRVYNEQFF. Written as DNA, the CDR3 is TGTGCCACCAGTGATTCAAAGCGGGTCTACAATGAGCAGTTCTTC.

A few counts support this clone. The chain has TRBV27 and TRBJ1-6; D gene uncertain. The CDR3 totals 12 residues. V lost 5 bases and J 7 bases, leaving 6 bases between the germline ends. From germline, CDR1 is MNHEY and CDR2 SMNVEV (reference sequence). The CDR3 loop reads CASSPLNSPLHF. CDR3 in DNA: TGTGCCAGCAGTCCCCTGAATTCACCCCTCCACTTT.

The chain recombines TRBV3-1 (or the pseudogene TRBV3-2) with TRBJ2-3; the D is unclear. Germline V lookup: CDR1 LGHDT, CDR2 YNNKEL (reference sequence). This CDR3 has 14 residues. V lost 3 bases and J lost 3, with 10 bases in between. The CDR3 is CASSHNTRTDTQYF. The CDR3 nucleotides read TGTGCCAGCAGCCATAATACCCGGACAGATACGCAGTATTTT.

The table lists this clone with a count of one. The rearrangement joins TRBV7-9 to TRBJ2-5; D is perhaps TRBD2 (7 bases). This CDR3 is 16 amino acids long. CDR1 and CDR2 from the germline V gene are SEHNR and FQNEAQ (reference sequence). V was shortened by 5 bases and J by 1 base, with 17 bases between the two germline ends. CDR3 sequence reads: CASSAKRGGAQETQYF. The DNA for the CDR3 is TGTGCCAGCAGCGCAAAAAGGGGGGGGGCCCAAGAGACCCAGTACTTC.

This chain connects TRBV7-8 to TRBJ1-2, with D possibly being TRBD1 (5 bases). The germline V gene has CDR1 SGHVS and CDR2 FQNEAQ. This CDR3 is 14 amino acids long. V lost 5 bases and J lost 0, with 10 bases in between. The CDR3 sequence is CASSRDSSNYGYTF. The CDR3, as DNA: TGTGCCAGCAGCCGAGACAGCTCTAACTATGGCTACACCTTC.

This chain connects TRBV6-2 or TRBV6-3 to TRBJ2-1; perhaps TRBD2 as D (5 bases). With 4 bases removed from V and 10 bases from J, the gap between germline ends came to 11 bases. The CDR3 is 12 amino acids. CDR1 MNHEY and CDR2 SVGEGT come from the germline V gene. In DNA, the CDR3 is TGTGCCAGCAGTTGGACTCTTAAGGAGCAGTTCTTC. It specifies CASSWTLKEQFF.

The chain has TRBV18 and TRBJ1-2, with D possibly matching TRBD1 (6 bases). Germline values: CDR1 KGHSH, CDR2 LQKENI. The CDR3 totals 13 residues. V lost 6 bases and J 4 bases, leaving 12 bases between the germline ends. The CDR3 loop is CASSSTGSYGYTF. The DNA of the CDR3 is TGTGCCAGCTCGTCGACAGGTTCCTATGGCTACACCTTC.

The chain has TRBV6-4 and TRBJ2-2, with 9 bases that match TRBD1. V dropped 0 bases and J dropped 5; count of bases not matched to a gene: 4. Germline values: CDR1 MRHNA, CDR2 SNTAGT. The CDR3 extends over 16 amino acids. The CDR3 loop is CASSDSYRGQTGELFF. For the CDR3, the DNA is TGTGCCAGCAGTGACTCTTACAGGGGGCAAACCGGGGAGCTGTTTTTT.